A selection of T cell receptor beta chains follows, all from one sample in a study of T cell responses to AZD1222 COVID-19 vaccine. The table came from immunoSEQ multiplex PCR; TCRdb's copy has only in-frame clones and leaves some out. The data show 150,000 to 180,000 clones, 86% seen once. The sequences come from peripheral blood, collected on day 0 of MenACWY control vaccination. The receptor set was obtained from an adult in good health. The CDR3 runs from the conserved cysteine through the conserved F or W. D genes are given only for firm matches. A clone size is listed for some rows: how often the clone was seen (once, few, many), or a class if it is expanded.

J gene	V gene	clone size	D gene	CDR3 protein	CDR3 DNA
TRBJ1-1	TRBV7-2	NA	NA	CASSSDSGRSTEAFF	TGTGCCAGCAGCTCCGATTCGGGACGGAGCACTGAAGCTTTCTTT
TRBJ1-3	TRBV7-2	NA	NA	CASSLGTGLGNTIYF	TGTGCCAGCAGCTTAGGAACAGGACTCGGAAACACCATATATTTT
TRBJ1-5	TRBV24-1	NA	NA	CATSDALGGENQPQHF	TGTGCCACCAGTGATGCTCTTGGGGGAGAAAATCAGCCCCAGCATTTT
TRBJ1-2	TRBV28	NA	NA	CASGGRFNYGYTF	TGTGCCAGCGGTGGACGGTTTAACTATGGCTACACCTTC
TRBJ2-1	TRBV19	NA	NA	CASSLSGLTSSEEQFF	TGTGCCAGTAGTCTGTCCGGGCTTACTAGCTCCGAGGAGCAGTTCTTC
TRBJ2-2	TRBV2	NA	TRBD1	CASRNRGSNTGELFF	TGTGCCAGCAGGAACAGGGGTTCGAACACCGGGGAGCTGTTTTTT
TRBJ1-5	TRBV2	NA	NA	CASSPDRSLNQPQHF	TGTGCCAGCAGCCCAGACCGGAGTTTAAATCAGCCCCAGCATTTT
TRBJ2-1	TRBV18	NA	NA	CASSPRRVGVNEQFF	TGTGCCAGCTCACCACGCCGAGTTGGTGTAAATGAGCAGTTCTTC
TRBJ1-2	TRBV28	NA	TRBD1	CASSFRGGVGRGYTF	TGTGCCAGCAGTTTTAGAGGGGGCGTTGGTCGGGGCTACACCTTC
TRBJ2-1	TRBV4-1	NA	TRBD2	CASSFGTTSSYNEQFF	TGCGCCAGCAGCTTCGGGACTACGAGCTCCTACAATGAGCAGTTCTTC
TRBJ2-2	TRBV2	NA	NA	CASSSDGELFF	TGTGCCAGCAGTTCGGACGGGGAGCTGTTTTTT
TRBJ2-5	TRBV19	few	NA	CASSHRAETQYF	TGTGCCAGTAGTCACAGGGCAGAGACCCAGTACTTC
TRBJ1-5	TRBV5-8	NA	NA	CASNSPPGGAGNQPQHF	TGTGCCAGCAACAGCCCCCCGGGGGGCGCGGGTAATCAGCCCCAGCATTTT
TRBJ2-2	TRBV2	once	NA	CASSVKGNTGELFF	TGTGCCAGCAGTGTCAAAGGCAACACCGGGGAGCTGTTTTTT
TRBJ2-2	TRBV7-7	once	NA	CASSLSRGPVGELFF	TGTGCCAGCAGCTTAAGCCGGGGGCCCGTCGGGGAGCTGTTTTTT
TRBJ1-1	TRBV2	NA	NA	CASSEQGVRFVTEAFF	TGTGCCAGCAGTGAACAGGGAGTGAGGTTTGTCACTGAAGCTTTCTTT
TRBJ2-2	TRBV7-9	NA	NA	CASSFEGSFYANTGELFF	TGTGCCAGCAGCTTCGAAGGGAGTTTTTACGCGAACACCGGGGAGCTGTTTTTT
TRBJ1-5	TRBV3-1/TRBV3-2	NA	NA	CASSRDRNNQPQHF	TGTGCCAGCAGTCGAGACAGAAACAATCAGCCCCAGCATTTT
TRBJ2-1	TRBV7-6	NA	NA	CASSPVISSYNEQFF	TGTGCCAGCAGCCCCGTAATCAGCTCCTACAATGAGCAGTTCTTC
TRBJ2-6	TRBV5-1	NA	NA	CASSLTVQGANVLTF	TGCGCCAGCAGCTTAACGGTCCAGGGGGCCAACGTCCTGACTTTC
TRBJ2-7	TRBV10-3	few	NA	CAISESTGTHYEQYF	TGTGCCATCAGTGAGTCTACTGGCACTCACTACGAGCAGTACTTC
TRBJ1-4	TRBV19	NA	NA	CASSIQGSDEKLFF	TGTGCCAGTAGTATACAGGGGTCGGATGAAAAACTGTTTTTT
TRBJ2-1	TRBV4-3	NA	TRBD2	CASSRGTSENNEQFF	TGCGCCAGCAGCCGAGGGACTAGCGAGAACAATGAGCAGTTCTTC
TRBJ2-1	TRBV14	NA	NA	CASSPRPQKGQFF	TGTGCCAGCAGCCCCCGGCCACAGAAAGGGCAGTTCTTC
TRBJ1-4	TRBV19	NA	NA	CASSMWGANEKLFF	TGTGCCAGTAGTATGTGGGGGGCTAATGAAAAACTGTTTTTT
TRBJ1-2	TRBV19	NA	NA	CASQRGAGGYTF	TGTGCCAGCCAACGAGGTGCGGGCGGCTACACCTTC
TRBJ2-1	TRBV7-7	NA	TRBD2	CASSSTSGRGEQFF	TGTGCTAGCAGCTCAACTAGCGGGAGAGGAGAGCAGTTCTTC
TRBJ2-3	TRBV6-4	NA	NA	CASSEVQGLADTQYF	TGTGCCAGCAGTGAAGTACAGGGACTGGCAGATACGCAGTATTTT
TRBJ1-5	TRBV19	NA	TRBD1	CASADRGRHQPQHF	TGTGCCAGTGCGGACAGGGGCCGTCATCAGCCCCAGCATTTT
TRBJ1-6	TRBV6-1	NA	TRBD1	CASSENGWLGAGGNSPLHF	TGTGCCAGCAGTGAAAATGGTTGGCTAGGGGCAGGGGGTAATTCACCCCTCCACTTT
TRBJ2-2	TRBV19	NA	NA	CASSIIESPNTGELFF	TGTGCCAGTAGTATAATTGAGTCCCCGAACACCGGGGAGCTGTTTTTT
TRBJ1-1	TRBV10-2	NA	NA	CASSDVSGTEAFF	TGCGCCAGCAGTGATGTGTCAGGCACTGAAGCTTTCTTT
TRBJ1-2	TRBV7-2	NA	NA	CASSFITEYGYTF	TGTGCCAGCAGCTTTATCACTGAATATGGCTACACCTTC
TRBJ2-3	TRBV5-1	NA	TRBD2	CASSLELAGGRGVADTQYF	TGCGCCAGCAGCTTGGAGCTAGCGGGGGGGCGAGGTGTCGCAGATACGCAGTATTTT
TRBJ1-1	TRBV7-2	NA	NA	CASSLEGPLGIQTEAFF	TGTGCCAGCAGCTTAGAGGGACCTTTGGGGATTCAAACTGAAGCTTTCTTT
TRBJ2-3	TRBV5-1	once	NA	CASSLAGQPTDTQYF	TGCGCCAGCAGCTTGGCCGGGCAGCCCACAGATACGCAGTATTTT
TRBJ1-2	TRBV29-1	few	NA	CSVSVYGNYGYTF	TGCAGCGTTAGTGTTTATGGGAACTATGGCTACACCTTC